This entry features one T cell receptor (beta chain) sequence. This record belongs to a study of blood T cell repertoires in COVID-19. Study information: Sites across the United States, Italy and Spain contributed samples from acute and convalescent COVID-19.

Seattle patients were enrolled during active infection and followed longitudinally. In the source study's methods: Researchers report that nucleated cell counts were estimated from reference gene primer amplification. The data were produced by immunoSEQ multiplex PCR, yet TCRdb's version contains in-frame clones alone and is incomplete. For V, J and clone size, that table is used; D and trimming come from the DNA. The sample has roughly 60,000 clones, roughly 83% seen once. The TCR sequence derives from a man between 25 and 39 years old with COVID-19, enrolled during active disease. Sequencing was performed on peripheral blood.

CDR3 protein: CASTVQGENSPLHF. In nucleotides, the CDR3 is TGTGCCAGCACAGTCCAGGGCGAGAATTCACCCCTCCACTTT. The V call is TRBV6-5, the J call TRBJ1-6, with a tentative D call TRBD1 (5 bases). V shed 7 bases and J shed 7 bases, with 14 bases lying between them. There are 14 residues in the CDR3. CDR1 and CDR2 from the germline V gene are MNHEY and SVGAGI.